This T cell receptor beta chain was recorded in a study of Ad26.COV2.S vaccination and SARS-CoV-2 variants. About the research overall: Enrolled in COV1001, the donor was in the Ad26.COV2.S trial arm, which received the vaccine. Ad26.COV2.S, an intramuscular injection, was given once or twice 56 days apart.

On this clone: No antigen is known for it.

The treatment was: approximately 18 received Ad26.COV2.S at low or high dose, single or two shots; about 5 received placebo; per-sample allocation not given. Collection of samples fell on day 63 after the first vaccine or placebo injection. The data were produced by immunoSEQ multiplex PCR, yet TCRdb's version contains in-frame clones alone and is incomplete. In the table there are over 400,000 clones, approximately 90% of which are singletons. Study conclusions and caveats: Compared with placebo recipients, vaccine recipients had higher spike-specific TCR breadth.

The CDR3 has 15 amino acids. The germline V gene has CDR1 SGDLS and CDR2 YYNGEE. Trimming cost V 4 bases and J 8 bases, with 21 bases left between them. This TCR was recovered from a person between 18 and 65 years old who received the Ad26.COV2.S COVID-19 vaccine or a placebo. Sequenced here: peripheral blood, sampled in a trial of Ad26.COV2.S vaccine versus placebo. The V gene is TRBV9, the J gene TRBJ1-2, with D tentatively TRBD1 (6 bases). CDR3 protein: CASSPSSIGGSGYTF. The CDR3 nucleotides are TGTGCCAGCAGCCCCTCCAGTATAGGGGGATCGGGCTACACCTTC.